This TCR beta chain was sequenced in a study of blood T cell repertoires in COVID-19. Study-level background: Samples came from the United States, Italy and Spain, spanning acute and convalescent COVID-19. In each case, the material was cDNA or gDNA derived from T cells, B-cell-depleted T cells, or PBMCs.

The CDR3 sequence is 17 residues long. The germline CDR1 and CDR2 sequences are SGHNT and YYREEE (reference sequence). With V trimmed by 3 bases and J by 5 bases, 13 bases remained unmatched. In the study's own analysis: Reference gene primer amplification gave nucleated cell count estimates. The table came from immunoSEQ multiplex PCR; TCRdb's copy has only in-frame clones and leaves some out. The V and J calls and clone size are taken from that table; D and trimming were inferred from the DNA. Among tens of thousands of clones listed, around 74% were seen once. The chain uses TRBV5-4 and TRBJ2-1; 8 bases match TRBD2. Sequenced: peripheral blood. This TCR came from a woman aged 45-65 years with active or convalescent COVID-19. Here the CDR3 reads CASSSGLARKRDNEQFF. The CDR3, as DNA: TGTGCCAGCAGCTCCGGACTAGCCAGAAAGAGGGACAATGAGCAGTTCTTC.